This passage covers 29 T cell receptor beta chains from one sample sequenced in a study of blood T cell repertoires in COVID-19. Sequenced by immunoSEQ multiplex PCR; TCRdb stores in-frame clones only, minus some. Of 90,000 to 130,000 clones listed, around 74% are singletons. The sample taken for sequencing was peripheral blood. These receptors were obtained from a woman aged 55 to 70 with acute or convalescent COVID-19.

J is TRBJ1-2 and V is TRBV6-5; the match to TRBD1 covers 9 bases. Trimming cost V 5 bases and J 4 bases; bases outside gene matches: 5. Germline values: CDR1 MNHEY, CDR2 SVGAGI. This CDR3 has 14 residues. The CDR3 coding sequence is TGTGCCAGCAGTAGGGGACAGGGAACCTATGGCTACACCTTC. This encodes CASSRGQGTYGYTF.

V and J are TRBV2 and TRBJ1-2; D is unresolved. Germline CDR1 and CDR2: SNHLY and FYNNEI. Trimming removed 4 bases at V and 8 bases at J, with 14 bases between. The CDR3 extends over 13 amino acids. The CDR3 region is CASSAMTLEGYTF. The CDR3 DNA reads TGTGCCAGCAGTGCAATGACCCTAGAGGGCTACACCTTC.

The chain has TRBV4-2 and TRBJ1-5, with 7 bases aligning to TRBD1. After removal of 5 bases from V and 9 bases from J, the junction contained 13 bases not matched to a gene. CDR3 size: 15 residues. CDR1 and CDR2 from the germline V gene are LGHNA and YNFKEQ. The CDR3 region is CASSAGTETSRPQHF. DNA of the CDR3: TGTGCCAGCAGCGCTGGGACAGAGACATCAAGGCCCCAGCATTTT.

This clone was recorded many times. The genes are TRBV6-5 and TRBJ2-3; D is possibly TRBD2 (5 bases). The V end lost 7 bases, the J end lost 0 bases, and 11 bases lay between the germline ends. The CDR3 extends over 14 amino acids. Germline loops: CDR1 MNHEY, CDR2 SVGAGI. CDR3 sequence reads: CASITGSSTDTQYF. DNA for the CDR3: TGTGCCAGCATCACGGGGTCTAGCACAGATACGCAGTATTTT.

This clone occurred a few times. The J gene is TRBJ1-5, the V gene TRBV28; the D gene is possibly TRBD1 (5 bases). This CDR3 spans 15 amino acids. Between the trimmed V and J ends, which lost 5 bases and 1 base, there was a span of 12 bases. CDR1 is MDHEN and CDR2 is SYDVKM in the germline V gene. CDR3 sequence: CASSELRGSNQPQHF. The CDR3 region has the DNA TGTGCCAGCAGTGAGCTCCGGGGGAGCAATCAGCCCCAGCATTTT.

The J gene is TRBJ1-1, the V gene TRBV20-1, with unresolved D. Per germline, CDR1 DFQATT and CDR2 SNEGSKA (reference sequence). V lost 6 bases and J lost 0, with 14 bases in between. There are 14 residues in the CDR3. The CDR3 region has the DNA TGCAGTGCCAGTTTCGGTCATTTGAACACTGAAGCTTTCTTT. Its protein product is CSASFGHLNTEAFF.

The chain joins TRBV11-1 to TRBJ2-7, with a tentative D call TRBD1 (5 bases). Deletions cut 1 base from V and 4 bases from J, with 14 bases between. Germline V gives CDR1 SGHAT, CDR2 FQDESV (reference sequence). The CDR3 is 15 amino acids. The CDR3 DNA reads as TGTGCCAGCAGCTTAGGCCGGACGACAGTTTACGAGCAGTACTTC. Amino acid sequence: CASSLGRTTVYEQYF.

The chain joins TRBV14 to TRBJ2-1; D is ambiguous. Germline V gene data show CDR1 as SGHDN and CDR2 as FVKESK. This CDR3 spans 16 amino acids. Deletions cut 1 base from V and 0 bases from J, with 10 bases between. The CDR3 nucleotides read TGTGCCAGCAGCCAAGGTTGGTCTAGCTCCTACAATGAGCAGTTCTTC. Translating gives CASSQGWSSSYNEQFF. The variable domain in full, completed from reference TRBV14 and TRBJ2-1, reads EAGVTQFPSHSVIEKGQTVTLRCDPISGHDNLYWYRRVMGKEIKFLLHFVKESKQDESGMPNNRFLAERTGGTYSTLKVQPAELEDSGVYFCASSQGWSSSYNEQFFGPGTRLTVL.

The CDR3 reads CAWTHLSLGYGNTIYF. For the CDR3, the DNA is TGTGCCTGGACACATTTATCGTTGGGCTATGGAAACACCATATATTTT. The chain links TRBV30 to TRBJ1-3; no firm D call. V lost 4 bases to trimming and J lost 3 bases, with 19 bases between them. CDR3 length: 16 residues. Germline-derived CDR1 and CDR2 are GTSNPN and SVGIG (reference sequence).

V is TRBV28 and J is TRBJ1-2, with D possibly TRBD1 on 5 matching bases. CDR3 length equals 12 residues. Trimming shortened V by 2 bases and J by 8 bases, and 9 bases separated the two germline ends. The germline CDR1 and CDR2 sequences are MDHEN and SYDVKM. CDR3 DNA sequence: TGTGCCAGCAGTTTAACGCAGGGAGGCTACACCTTC. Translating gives CASSLTQGGYTF.

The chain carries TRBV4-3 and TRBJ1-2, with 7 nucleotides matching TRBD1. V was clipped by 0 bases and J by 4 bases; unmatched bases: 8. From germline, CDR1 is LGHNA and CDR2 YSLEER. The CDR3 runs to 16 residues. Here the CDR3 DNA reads TGCGCCAGCAGCCAAGATCAAGGGGGCGAGACCTATGGCTACACCTTC. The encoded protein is CASSQDQGGETYGYTF.

CDR3 sequence: CASSLIGTAQETQYF. CDR3 in DNA: TGTGCCAGCAGCTTAATAGGGACAGCCCAAGAGACCCAGTACTTC. The chain joins TRBV7-9 to TRBJ2-5; the match to TRBD1 covers 7 bases. Germline-derived CDR1 and CDR2 are SEHNR and FQNEAQ (reference sequence). The CDR3 extends over 15 amino acids. Trimming at V came to 2 bases and at J to 1 base, leaving 4 bases not matched to a gene.

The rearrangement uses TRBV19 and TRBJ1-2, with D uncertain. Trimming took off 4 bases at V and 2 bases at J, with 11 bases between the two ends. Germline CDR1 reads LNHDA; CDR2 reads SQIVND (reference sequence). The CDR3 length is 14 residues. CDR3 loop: CASSTSPPNYGYTF. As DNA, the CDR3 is TGTGCCAGTAGTACCAGTCCCCCGAACTATGGCTACACCTTC. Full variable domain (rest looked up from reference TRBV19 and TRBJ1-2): DGGITQSPKYLFRKEGQNVTLSCEQNLNHDAMYWYRQDPGQGLRLIYYSQIVNDFQKGDIAEGYSVSREKKESFPLTVTSAQKNPTAFYLCASSTSPPNYGYTFGSGTRLTVV.

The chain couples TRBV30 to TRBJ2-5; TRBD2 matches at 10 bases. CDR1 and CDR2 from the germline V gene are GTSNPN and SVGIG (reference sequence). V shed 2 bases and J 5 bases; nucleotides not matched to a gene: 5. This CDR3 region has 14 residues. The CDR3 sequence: CAWSPGLAEETQYF. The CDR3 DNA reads TGTGCCTGGAGTCCCGGACTAGCGGAGGAGACCCAGTACTTC. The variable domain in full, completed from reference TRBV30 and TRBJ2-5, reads SQTIHQWPATLVQPVGSPLSLECTVEGTSNPNLYWYRQAAGRGLQLLFYSVGIGQISSEVPQNLSASRPQDRQFILSSKKLLLSDSGFYLCAWSPGLAEETQYFGPGTRLLVL.

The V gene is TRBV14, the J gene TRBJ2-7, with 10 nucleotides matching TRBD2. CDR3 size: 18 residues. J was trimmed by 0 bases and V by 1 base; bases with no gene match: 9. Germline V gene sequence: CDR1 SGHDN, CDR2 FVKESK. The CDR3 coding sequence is TGTGCCAGCAGCCAAGGGGCTAGCGGGGGTCATAGCTCCTACGAGCAGTACTTC. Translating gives CASSQGASGGHSSYEQYF.

The CDR3 nucleotides read TGTGCCAGCAGCTTAGAGGCAGGGGGCCCCTATGGCTACACCTTC. Its protein is CASSLEAGGPYGYTF. This chain joins TRBV7-6 and TRBJ1-2; TRBD1 agrees at 8 bases. Unmatched junction bases numbered 5, after V lost 1 base and J lost 4 bases. The CDR3 runs to 15 residues. Germline lookup yields CDR1 SGHVS and CDR2 FNYEAQ. Looking up the rest from reference TRBV7-6 and TRBJ1-2 gives the full variable domain: GAGVSQSPRYKVTKRGQDVALRCDPISGHVSLYWYRQALGQGPEFLTYFNYEAQQDKSGLPNDRFSAERPEGSISTLTIQRTEQRDSAMYRCASSLEAGGPYGYTFGSGTRLTVV.

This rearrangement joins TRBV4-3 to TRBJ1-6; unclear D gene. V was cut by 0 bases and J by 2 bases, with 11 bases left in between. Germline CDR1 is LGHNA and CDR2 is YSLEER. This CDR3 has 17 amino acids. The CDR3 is CASSQEVTATYNSPLHF. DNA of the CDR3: TGCGCCAGCAGCCAAGAGGTAACAGCAACCTATAATTCACCCCTCCACTTT.

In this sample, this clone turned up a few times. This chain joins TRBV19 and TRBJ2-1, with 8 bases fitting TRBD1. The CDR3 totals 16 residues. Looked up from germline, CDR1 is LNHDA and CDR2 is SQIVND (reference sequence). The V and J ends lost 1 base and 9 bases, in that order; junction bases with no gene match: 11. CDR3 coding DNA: TGTGCCAGTAGTATAGGGAACAGGGGGTCTCGTCGTGAGCAGTTCTTC. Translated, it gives CASSIGNRGSRREQFF.

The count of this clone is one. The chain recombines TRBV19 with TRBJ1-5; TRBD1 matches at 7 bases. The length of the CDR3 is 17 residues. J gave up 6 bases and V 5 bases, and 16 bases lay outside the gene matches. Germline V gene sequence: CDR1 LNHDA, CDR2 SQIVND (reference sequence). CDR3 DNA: TGTGCCAGTAGTTTCAAGGGACAGCGCGGGCCAGGTCAGCCCCAGCATTTT. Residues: CASSFKGQRGPGQPQHF.

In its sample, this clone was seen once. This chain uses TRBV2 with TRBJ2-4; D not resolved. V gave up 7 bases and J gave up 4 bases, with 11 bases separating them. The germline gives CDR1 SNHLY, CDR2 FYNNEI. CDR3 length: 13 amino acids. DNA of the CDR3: TGTGCCAGCACGATCGACTCTAAAAACATTCAGTACTTC. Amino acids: CASTIDSKNIQYF. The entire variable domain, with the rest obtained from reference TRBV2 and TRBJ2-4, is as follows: EPEVTQTPSHQVTQMGQEVILRCVPISNHLYFYWYRQILGQKVEFLVSFYNNEISEKSEIFDDQFSVERPDGSNFTLKIRSTKLEDSAMYFCASTIDSKNIQYFGAGTRLSVL.

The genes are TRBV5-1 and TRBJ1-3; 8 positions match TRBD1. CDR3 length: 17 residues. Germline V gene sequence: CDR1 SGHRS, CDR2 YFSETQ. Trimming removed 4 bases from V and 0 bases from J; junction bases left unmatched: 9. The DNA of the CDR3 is TGCGCCAGCAGCACGACAGGGGCGCCATACTCTGGAAACACCATATATTTT. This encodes CASSTTGAPYSGNTIYF. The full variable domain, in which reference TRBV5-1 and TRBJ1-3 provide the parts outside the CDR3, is KAGVTQTPRYLIKTRGQQVTLSCSPISGHRSVSWYQQTPGQGLQFLFEYFSETQRNKGNFPGRFSGRQFSNSRSEMNVSTLELGDSALYLCASSTTGAPYSGNTIYFGEGSWLTVV.

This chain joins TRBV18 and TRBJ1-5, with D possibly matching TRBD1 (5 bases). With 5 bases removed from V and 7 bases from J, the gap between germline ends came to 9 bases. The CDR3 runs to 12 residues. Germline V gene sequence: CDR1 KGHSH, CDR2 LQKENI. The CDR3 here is CASSDRSQPQHF. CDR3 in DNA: TGTGCCAGCTCAGACAGAAGCCAGCCCCAGCATTTT.

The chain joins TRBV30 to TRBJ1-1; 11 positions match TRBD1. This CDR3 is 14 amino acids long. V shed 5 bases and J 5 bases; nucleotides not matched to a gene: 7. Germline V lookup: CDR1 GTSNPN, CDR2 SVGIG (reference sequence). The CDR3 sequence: CAWWDRGSGTEAFF. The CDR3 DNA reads TGTGCCTGGTGGGACAGGGGGTCGGGAACTGAAGCTTTCTTT.

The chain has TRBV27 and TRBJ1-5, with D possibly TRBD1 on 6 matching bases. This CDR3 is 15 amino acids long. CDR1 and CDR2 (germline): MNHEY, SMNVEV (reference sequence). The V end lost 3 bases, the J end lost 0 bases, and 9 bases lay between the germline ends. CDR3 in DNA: TGTGCCAGCAGTTTTCACAGGGATAGCAATCAGCCCCAGCATTTT. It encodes CASSFHRDSNQPQHF.

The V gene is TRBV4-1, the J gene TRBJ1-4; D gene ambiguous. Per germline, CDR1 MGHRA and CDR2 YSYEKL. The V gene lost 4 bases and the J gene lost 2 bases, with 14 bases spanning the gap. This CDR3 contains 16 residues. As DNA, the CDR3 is TGCGCCAGCAGCCTTCCGGGAATGGTGACTAATGAAAAACTGTTTTTT. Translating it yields CASSLPGMVTNEKLFF.

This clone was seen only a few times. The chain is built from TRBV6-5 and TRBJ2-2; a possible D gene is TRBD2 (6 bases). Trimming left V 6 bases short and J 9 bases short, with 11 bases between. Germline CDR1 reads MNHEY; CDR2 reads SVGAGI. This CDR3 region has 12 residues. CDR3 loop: CASSRLERELFF. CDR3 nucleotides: TGTGCCAGCAGCCGACTAGAGAGGGAGCTGTTTTTT.

The CDR3 sequence: CASSFRDRGFDEQFF. CDR3 nucleotides: TGTGCCAGCAGCTTCCGGGACAGGGGGTTTGATGAGCAGTTCTTC. The rearrangement uses TRBV5-4 and TRBJ2-1; 11 bases map to TRBD1. The germline CDR1 and CDR2 sequences are SGHNT and YYREEE (reference sequence). Trimming at V came to 2 bases and at J to 8 bases, leaving 6 bases not matched to a gene. The length of the CDR3 is 15 residues.

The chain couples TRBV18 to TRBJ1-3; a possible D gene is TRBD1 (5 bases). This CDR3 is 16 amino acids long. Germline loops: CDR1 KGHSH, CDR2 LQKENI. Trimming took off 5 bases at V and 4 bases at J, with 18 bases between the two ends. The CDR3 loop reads CASSTTGGGRGNTIYF. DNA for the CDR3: TGTGCCAGCTCAACAACGGGCGGGGGAAGAGGAAACACCATATATTTT.

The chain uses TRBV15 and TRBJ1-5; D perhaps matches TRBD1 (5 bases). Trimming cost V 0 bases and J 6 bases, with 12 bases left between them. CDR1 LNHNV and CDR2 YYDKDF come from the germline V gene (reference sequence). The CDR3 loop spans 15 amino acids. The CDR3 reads CATSRDSQGLQPQHF. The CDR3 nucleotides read TGTGCCACCAGCAGAGATTCGCAGGGCCTTCAGCCCCAGCATTTT.